The 5 T cell receptor beta chains below were found in one sample sequenced in a study of T-cell memory formation after mild COVID-19. TCRdb analysed the 5' RACE reads with MiXCR anew, one entry per CDR3 protein. The sample lists under 700,000 distinct CDR3 sequences; around 21% were seen once. Sequenced: PBMCs or a T cell subset sorted from them (not recorded which). The source of these receptors is an adult woman who had mild COVID-19 (a few samples of this study predate the infection). Cell type and time point are not known.

This clonotype was seen a few times. J is TRBJ2-5 and V is TRBV24-1, with 8 bases that match TRBD1. The V segment lost 2 bases and the J segment 7 bases; nucleotides outside the gene matches: 11. CDR3 length: 16 amino acids. CDR1 is KGHDR, CDR2 SFDVKD, per germline. CDR3 amino acids: CATSDSDRGPRGTQYF. CDR3 sequence (DNA): TGTGCCACCAGTGATTCAGACAGGGGTCCTCGTGGGACCCAGTACTTC.

To note about this clonotype: The junction shows a germline mismatch at one end, possibly a read error. V usage is TRBV12-3 or TRBV12-4 and J usage is TRBJ2-7, with 7 bases matching TRBD1. CDR3 length: 13 amino acids. CDR3 in amino acids: CASTTSTGTAISF. The DNA of the CDR3 is TGTGCCAGCACCACTTCGACAGGGACCGCCATTAGCTTC.

This rearrangement joins TRBV7-9 to TRBJ1-5; TRBD1 aligns across 9 bases. The junction had 3 bases not matched to a gene; V was cut back by 5 bases and J by 4 bases. This CDR3 is built from 14 residues. Germline-derived CDR1 and CDR2 are SEHNR and FQNEAQ (reference sequence). Here the CDR3 DNA reads TGTGCCAGCAGCACAGGGGGCAGTAATCAGCCCCAGCATTTT. It is translated as CASSTGGSNQPQHF.

As DNA, the CDR3 is TGTGCCAGCGGGGCGGACTTGAGGGAGCAGTACTTC. Protein product: CASGADLREQYF. The rearrangement joins TRBV27 to TRBJ2-7; D may match TRBD1 or TRBD2 (5 bases each). The V and J ends lost 8 bases and 7 bases respectively, with 15 bases between them. The CDR3 is made up of 12 amino acids. Germline CDR1 MNHEY, CDR2 SMNVEV (reference sequence).

V gene TRBV7-3 combines with J gene TRBJ2-1, with TRBD1 matching over 11 bases. Losses at the gene ends were 5 bases for V and 6 bases for J; bases not matched to a gene: 12. Germline CDR1 and CDR2: SGHTA and FQGTGA. CDR3 length: 17 amino acids. The chain's CDR3 is CASSPGQGAPKGNEQFF. The CDR3 DNA is TGTGCCAGCAGCCCCGGACAGGGGGCCCCGAAGGGCAATGAGCAGTTCTTC.